This TCR beta chain was observed in a study of T cell changes during pregnancy in multiple sclerosis. The germline V and J ends were trimmed by 3 bases and 0 bases, with 16 bases remaining between them. There are 17 residues in the CDR3. The germline V gene encodes CDR1 PRHDT and CDR2 FYEKMQ (reference sequence). Here immunoSEQ multiplex PCR was the method, and the copy in TCRdb shows in-frame clones only, minus some. The sample comprises fewer than 75,000 clones, 75% to 95% of which are singletons, and roughly 5% rests with the top ten. The V and J genes are TRBV13 and TRBJ2-3; possibly TRBD1 for D (6 bases). The sequence was collected from a female donor with multiple sclerosis, enrolled in a pregnancy study. Source: CD8+ T cells from peripheral blood mononuclear cells, taken before pregnancy. In DNA form, the CDR3 reads TGTGCCAGCAGCTTTGGGACACCGACGTTTAGCACAGATACGCAGTATTTT. Translated: CASSFGTPTFSTDTQYF. The full variable domain, in which reference TRBV13 and TRBJ2-3 provide the parts outside the CDR3, is AAGVIQSPRHLIKEKRETATLKCYPIPRHDTVYWYQQGPGQDPQFLISFYEKMQSDKGSIPDRFSAQQFSDYHSELNMSSLELGDSALYFCASSFGTPTFSTDTQYFGPGTRLTVL.